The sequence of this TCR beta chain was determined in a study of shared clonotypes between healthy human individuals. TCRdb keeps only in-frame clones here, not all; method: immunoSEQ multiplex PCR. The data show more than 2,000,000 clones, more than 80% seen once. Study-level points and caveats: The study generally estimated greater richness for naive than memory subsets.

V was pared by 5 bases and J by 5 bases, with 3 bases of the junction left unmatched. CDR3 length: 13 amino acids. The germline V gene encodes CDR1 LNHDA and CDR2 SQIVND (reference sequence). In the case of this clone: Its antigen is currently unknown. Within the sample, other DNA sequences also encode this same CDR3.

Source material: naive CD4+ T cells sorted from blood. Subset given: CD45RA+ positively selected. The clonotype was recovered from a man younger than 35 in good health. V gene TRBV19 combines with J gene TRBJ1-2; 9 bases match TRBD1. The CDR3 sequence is CASSPGQGYGYTF. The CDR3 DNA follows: TGTGCCAGTAGTCCTGGACAGGGGTATGGCTACACCTTC.